This T cell receptor beta chain was found in a study of siplizumab effects on memory and regulatory T cells. Between the trimmed V and J ends, which lost 8 bases and 3 bases, there was a span of 14 bases. Per the germline V gene, CDR1 is SNHLY and CDR2 is FYNNEI. The CDR3 totals 14 residues. Measured with immunoSEQ multiplex PCR; TCRdb has only the in-frame clones, and not every one. The data show 87,000 or so clones, more than 80% seen once. This TCR was recovered from a human donor in good health. Sequences were obtained from CD4+ T cells sorted from blood. V is TRBV2 and J is TRBJ1-3; no clear D. CDR3 nucleotides: TGTGCCAGCCGCCCCGACGGAGGTGGAAACACCATATATTTT. Protein product: CASRPDGGGNTIYF.